This T cell receptor (beta chain) was obtained from a study of T-cell memory formation after mild COVID-19. Looking at the study overall: Largely, the TCR clusters proved donor specific.

Regarding the study as a whole: There was no confirmation that second-wave clones peaking on day 37 were SARS-CoV-2 specific. Clones that contracted from day 15 to 85 were balanced CD4/CD8, while later expanders leaned CD4+.

A remark on this clonotype: Antigen unknown.

UMIs and sample barcodes were carried by the TCR alpha and TCR beta cDNA libraries that 5'RACE produced using constant-segment primers. TCRdb used MiXCR to reprocess the 5' RACE reads, holding one entry per CDR3 protein. The sample contains 80,000 to 130,000 distinct CDR3 sequences, 11% of which appear only once. J lost 0 bases, V lost 5 bases, and 5 bases had no gene match. The CDR3 totals 15 residues. The chain employs TRBV12-3 or TRBV12-4 and TRBJ2-3; 7 bases are shared with TRBD2. The sequence came from a young man who had mild COVID-19 (a few samples of this study predate the infection). Cell type and time point are not known. The specimen sequenced was PBMCs or a T cell subset sorted from them (not recorded which). The CDR3 nucleotides are TGTGCCAGCAGTATTGATAGCGGGAGCACAGATACGCAGTATTTT. Translation gives CASSIDSGSTDTQYF.